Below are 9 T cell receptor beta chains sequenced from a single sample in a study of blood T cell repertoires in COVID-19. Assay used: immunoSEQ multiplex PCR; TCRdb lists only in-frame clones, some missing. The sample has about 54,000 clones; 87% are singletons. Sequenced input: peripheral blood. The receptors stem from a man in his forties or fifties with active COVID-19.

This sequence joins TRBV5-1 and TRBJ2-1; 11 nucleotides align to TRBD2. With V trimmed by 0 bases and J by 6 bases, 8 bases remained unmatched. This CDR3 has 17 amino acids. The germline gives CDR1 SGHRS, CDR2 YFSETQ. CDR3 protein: CASSLGIAGGRFNEQFF. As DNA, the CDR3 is TGCGCCAGCAGCTTGGGGATAGCGGGGGGGCGTTTCAATGAGCAGTTCTTC.

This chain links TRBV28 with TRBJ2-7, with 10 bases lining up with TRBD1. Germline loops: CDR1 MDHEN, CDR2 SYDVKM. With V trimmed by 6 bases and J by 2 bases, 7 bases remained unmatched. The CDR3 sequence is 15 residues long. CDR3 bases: TGTGCCAGCAGACGGCCGGGACAGGGGACCTACGAGCAGTACTTC. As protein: CASRRPGQGTYEQYF. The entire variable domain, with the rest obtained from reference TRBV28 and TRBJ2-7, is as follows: DVKVTQSSRYLVKRTGEKVFLECVQDMDHENMFWYRQDPGLGLRLIYFSYDVKMKEKGDIPEGYSVSREKKERFSLILESASTNQTSMYLCASRRPGQGTYEQYFGPGTRLTVT.

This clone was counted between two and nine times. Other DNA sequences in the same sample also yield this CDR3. The CDR3 sequence is CASSDRDSNQPQHF. CDR3 in DNA: TGTGCCAGCAGTGACAGGGATAGCAATCAGCCCCAGCATTTT. The V and J genes are TRBV28 and TRBJ1-5, with TRBD1 matching over 7 bases. There are 14 residues in the CDR3. J was trimmed by 0 bases and V by 5 bases; bases with no gene match: 1. CDR1 is MDHEN, CDR2 SYDVKM, per germline.

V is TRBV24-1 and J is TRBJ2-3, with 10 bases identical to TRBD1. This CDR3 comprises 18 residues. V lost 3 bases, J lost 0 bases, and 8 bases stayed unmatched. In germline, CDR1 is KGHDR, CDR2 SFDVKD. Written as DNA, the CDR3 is TGTGCCACCAGTGATCCGCCGGGACAGGGGCTTAGCACAGATACGCAGTATTTT. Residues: CATSDPPGQGLSTDTQYF.

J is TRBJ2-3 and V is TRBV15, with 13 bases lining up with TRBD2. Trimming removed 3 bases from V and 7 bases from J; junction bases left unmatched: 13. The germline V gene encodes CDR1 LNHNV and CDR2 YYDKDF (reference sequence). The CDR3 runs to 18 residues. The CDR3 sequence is CATSSLGGLAGARNTQYF. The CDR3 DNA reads TGTGCCACCAGCAGTTTGGGTGGACTAGCGGGGGCGAGGAATACGCAGTATTTT.

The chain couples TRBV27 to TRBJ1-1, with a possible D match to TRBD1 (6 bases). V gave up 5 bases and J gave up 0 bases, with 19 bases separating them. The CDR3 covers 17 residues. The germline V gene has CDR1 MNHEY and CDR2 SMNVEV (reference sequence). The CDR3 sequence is CASSPQKVTGLNTEAFF. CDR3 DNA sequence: TGTGCCAGCAGTCCCCAGAAAGTTACAGGGTTGAACACTGAAGCTTTCTTT.

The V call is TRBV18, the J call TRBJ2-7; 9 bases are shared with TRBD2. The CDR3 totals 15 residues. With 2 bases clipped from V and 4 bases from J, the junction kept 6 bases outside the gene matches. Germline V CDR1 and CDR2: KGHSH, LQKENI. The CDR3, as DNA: TGTGCCAGCTCACCAGTGGCGGGGGGGCCGTACGAGCAGTACTTC. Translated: CASSPVAGGPYEQYF.

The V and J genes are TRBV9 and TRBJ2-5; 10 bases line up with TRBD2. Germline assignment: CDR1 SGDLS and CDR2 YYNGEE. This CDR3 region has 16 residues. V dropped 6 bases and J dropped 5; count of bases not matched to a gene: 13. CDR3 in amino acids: CASTTSGLLPGETQYF. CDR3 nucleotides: TGTGCCAGCACGACTAGCGGGCTCCTCCCGGGGGAGACCCAGTACTTC.

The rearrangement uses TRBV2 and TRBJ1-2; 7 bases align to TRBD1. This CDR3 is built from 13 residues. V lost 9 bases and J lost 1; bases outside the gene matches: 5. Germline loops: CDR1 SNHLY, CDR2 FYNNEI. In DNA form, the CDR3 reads TGTGCCAGTCACCGGGACAGTAACTATGGCTACACCTTC. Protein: CASHRDSNYGYTF.